Presented here are 19 T cell receptor beta chains from one specimen sequenced in a study of T cells after yellow fever vaccination. TCRdb re-called the 5' RACE reads through MiXCR, storing one row per CDR3 protein. This table has 500,000 to 650,000 distinct CDR3 sequences, approximately 13% appearing once. The source was PBMCs, collected on the day of the yellow fever booster vaccination. The receptor source for this set is a young man who received the YFV17D yellow fever vaccine.

J is TRBJ2-1 and V is TRBV18; TRBD1 or TRBD2 may be the D gene (5 bases each). CDR1 KGHSH and CDR2 LQKENI come from the germline V gene. There are 15 residues in the CDR3. The germline V and J ends were trimmed by 6 bases and 7 bases, with 19 bases remaining between them. The CDR3 DNA is TGTGCCAGCTCGAACGGGCAGGGAGTGGGGAATGAGCAGTTCTTC. Protein: CASSNGQGVGNEQFF.

This clonotype was found a few times. V and J are TRBV7-9 and TRBJ1-3; weak D call: TRBD1 (5 bases). The CDR3 runs 14 residues. The germline V gene encodes CDR1 SEHNR and CDR2 FQNEAQ (reference sequence). Deletions cut 0 bases from V and 4 bases from J, with 7 bases between. CDR3 in amino acids: CASSLAGDGNTIYF. The DNA for the CDR3 is TGTGCCAGCAGCTTAGCAGGGGACGGAAACACCATATATTTT.

The table lists this clonotype with a few counts. V and J are TRBV6-5 and TRBJ2-1; 7 bases match TRBD2. Looked up from germline, CDR1 is MNHEY and CDR2 is SVGAGI. CDR3 length: 16 amino acids. Germline trimming cut 2 bases from V and 3 bases from J; bases unmatched to any gene: 7. CDR3 in amino acids: CASSYGRAFDYNEQFF. The CDR3 DNA reads TGTGCCAGCAGTTACGGGAGGGCCTTTGACTACAATGAGCAGTTCTTC.

This clonotype appeared a few times. The chain joins TRBV28 to TRBJ2-2, with unresolved D. Per the germline V gene, CDR1 is MDHEN and CDR2 is SYDVKM. This CDR3 contains 13 residues. With 2 bases removed from V and 5 bases from J, the gap between germline ends came to 6 bases. CDR3 coding DNA: TGTGCCAGCAGTTTACCACGTACCGGGGAGCTGTTTTTT. This sequence encodes CASSLPRTGELFF.

The table lists this clonotype with a few counts. V gene TRBV12-3 or TRBV12-4 combines with J gene TRBJ2-1; D call uncertain. The germline V and J ends were trimmed by 3 bases and 9 bases, with 12 bases remaining between them. The CDR3 is made up of 13 amino acids. The CDR3 DNA reads TGTGCCAGCAGTTTTCGGGCGGCCGCTGAGCAGTTCTTC. Translation gives CASSFRAAAEQFF.

This clonotype was seen at least ten times. The chain combines TRBV20-1 with TRBJ2-3; 10 bases agree with TRBD2. CDR1 and CDR2 from the germline V gene are DFQATT and SNEGSKA (reference sequence). The CDR3 sequence is 15 residues long. The junction had 7 bases not matched to a gene; V was cut back by 3 bases and J by 4 bases. The CDR3 nucleotides are TGCAGTGCTAGCACACTAGCGGGAAACGCAGATACGCAGTATTTT. Translation: CSASTLAGNADTQYF.

This rearrangement joins TRBV20-1 to TRBJ2-5; possibly TRBD1 for D (6 bases). V was pared by 3 bases and J by 2 bases, with 16 bases between. The CDR3 totals 15 residues. CDR1 and CDR2 (germline): DFQATT, SNEGSKA (reference sequence). The CDR3 nucleotides are TGCAGTGCTAGTGCGACGGGGACACCGCAAGAGACCCAGTACTTC. This gives the protein CSASATGTPQETQYF.

The rearrangement uses TRBV5-1 and TRBJ1-2; TRBD1 agrees at 7 bases. Trimming cost V 1 base and J 4 bases; bases outside gene matches: 10. Germline CDR1 is SGHRS and CDR2 is YFSETQ. The CDR3 runs to 16 residues. The CDR3 DNA reads as TGCGCCAGCAGCTTGCGGCCCGACAGGGTTGGCTATGGCTACACCTTC. It is translated as CASSLRPDRVGYGYTF.

The V call is TRBV19, the J call TRBJ1-5; no reliable D call. This CDR3 has 14 amino acids. Trimming stripped 7 bases from V and 10 bases from J, with 20 bases between. Per germline, CDR1 LNHDA and CDR2 SQIVND (reference sequence). The CDR3 sequence: CASTPRGAITPQHF. CDR3 sequence (DNA): TGTGCCAGTACCCCCCGGGGAGCCATCACTCCCCAGCATTTT.

There are a few counts of this clonotype. This chain joins TRBV4-3 and TRBJ2-1; 11 bases are shared with TRBD2. The CDR3 totals 19 residues. The V gene end was trimmed by 1 base and the J gene end by 0 bases; junction bases not matched to a gene: 8. Per the germline V gene, CDR1 is LGHNA and CDR2 is YSLEER. Here the CDR3 reads CASSQVTGTSGSSYNEQFF. DNA of the CDR3: TGCGCCAGCAGCCAAGTAACTGGGACTAGCGGATCCTCCTACAATGAGCAGTTCTTC.

The chain is built from TRBV7-9 and TRBJ2-5; 11 bases are shared with TRBD2. This CDR3 spans 15 amino acids. Germline V gene sequence: CDR1 SEHNR, CDR2 FQNEAQ (reference sequence). With V trimmed by 3 bases and J by 1 base, 1 base remained unmatched. This chain's CDR3 is CASSFTSGSQETQYF. The CDR3 coding sequence is TGTGCCAGCAGCTTTACTAGCGGGAGCCAAGAGACCCAGTACTTC.

This clonotype was seen a handful of times. The chain links TRBV6-5 to TRBJ1-3; TRBD1 is a possible D gene (6 bases). V gave up 4 bases and J gave up 2 bases, with 15 bases separating them. Germline CDR1 is MNHEY and CDR2 is SVGAGI. The CDR3 loop spans 16 amino acids. The CDR3 sequence is CASSSPTEGAGNTIYF. The CDR3 coding sequence is TGTGCCAGCAGTTCCCCGACAGAGGGGGCTGGAAACACCATATATTTT.

V is TRBV28 and J is TRBJ2-7; 15 nucleotides agree with TRBD2. The CDR3 is 15 residues long. The germline CDR1 and CDR2 sequences are MDHEN and SYDVKM. With V trimmed by 11 bases and J by 3 bases, 8 bases remained unmatched. In DNA, the CDR3 is TGTGCCTGGAGTCCGGGACTAGCGGGAGGCTACGAGCAGTACTTC. Translation gives CAWSPGLAGGYEQYF.

This clonotype was recorded a few times. V gene TRBV19 combines with J gene TRBJ2-7; a weak D match, TRBD2 (5 bases). The V gene's germline CDR1 is LNHDA and CDR2 SQIVND (reference sequence). V was clipped by 5 bases and J by 0 bases, with 11 bases between them. The CDR3 spans 14 residues. For the CDR3, the DNA is TGTGCCAGTAGTCGTGACGAGGGCTCCTACGAGCAGTACTTC. Translation: CASSRDEGSYEQYF.

The gene calls are TRBV5-1 and TRBJ2-1; D is possibly TRBD1 (6 bases). V lost 9 bases and J lost 9, with 16 bases in between. CDR1 is SGHRS and CDR2 is YFSETQ in the germline V gene. The CDR3 length is 12 residues. For the CDR3, the DNA is TGCGCCACCGCTCTCGTAGGGGGTGAGCAGTTCTTC. Protein product: CATALVGGEQFF.

This clonotype was seen a handful of times. The rearrangement joins TRBV27 to TRBJ2-2; D gene unclear. V shed 4 bases and J shed 0 bases, with 9 bases lying between them. CDR1 is MNHEY and CDR2 is SMNVEV in the germline V gene (reference sequence). The CDR3 loop spans 15 amino acids. The CDR3 sequence: CASSWVASNTGELFF. CDR3 sequence (DNA): TGTGCCAGCAGTTGGGTGGCGTCGAACACCGGGGAGCTGTTTTTT.

The table lists this clonotype with a few counts. The V call is TRBV6-6, the J call TRBJ1-1, with D uncertain. The CDR3 is made up of 13 amino acids. Trimming pared 5 bases from V and 5 bases from J, leaving 12 bases between. The germline CDR1 and CDR2 sequences are MNHNY and SVGAGI (reference sequence). In nucleotides, the CDR3 is TGTGCCAGCAGTCCTCAGAGAAATACTGAAGCTTTCTTT. This gives the protein CASSPQRNTEAFF.

This chain uses TRBV20-1 with TRBJ2-7; 8 nucleotides align to TRBD2. Germline CDR1 reads DFQATT; CDR2 reads SNEGSKA (reference sequence). V was pared by 6 bases and J by 3 bases, with 13 bases of the junction left unmatched. This CDR3 has 15 amino acids. The DNA for the CDR3 is TGCAGTGCCGTCCGGGCGCTAGCGGGTATCTACGAGCAGTACTTC. This gives the protein CSAVRALAGIYEQYF.

This clonotype was observed a handful of times. This chain joins TRBV12-3 or TRBV12-4 and TRBJ2-7; tentative D call: TRBD2 (5 bases). V lost 4 bases, J lost 5 bases, and 18 bases lay in between. The CDR3 loop spans 15 amino acids. CDR3 protein: CASSSGPGSTDEQYF. In nucleotides, the CDR3 is TGTGCCAGCAGTTCGGGCCCGGGATCCACTGACGAGCAGTACTTC.